The sequence of this T cell receptor beta chain was determined in a study of blood T cell repertoires in COVID-19. Adults between about 18 and 95 years of age took part from 24 US areas. Cohorts were assigned according to the clinical history that participants reported. Symptom resolution, clearance, or two negative PCRs marked donors in Cohort 3 as recovered. In the original processing: From reference gene primer amplification, estimates of nucleated cell counts were derived. Libraries were prepared by immunoSEQ multiplex PCR; TCRdb keeps only in-frame clonotypes and omits some of them. V and J calls and clone size come straight from that table; D and trimming were deduced from the DNA. This sample yields some 350,000 clones, of which over 75% are seen a single time; 5% belongs to the top ten. CDR1 is SGHDT, CDR2 YYEEEE, per germline. CDR3 length equals 15 residues. The ends lost 3 bases at V and 2 bases at J; junction bases unmatched: 6.

The sequence came from a man between 25 and 39 years old who had recovered from COVID-19. Sequencing was performed on PBMCs or T cells enriched from blood (not recorded which). J is TRBJ2-7 and V is TRBV5-6, with 9 bases aligning to TRBD1. The CDR3 nucleotides read TGTGCCAGCAGCTGGGGACAGGGAACGGCCTACGAGCAGTACTTC. Amino acid sequence: CASSWGQGTAYEQYF.